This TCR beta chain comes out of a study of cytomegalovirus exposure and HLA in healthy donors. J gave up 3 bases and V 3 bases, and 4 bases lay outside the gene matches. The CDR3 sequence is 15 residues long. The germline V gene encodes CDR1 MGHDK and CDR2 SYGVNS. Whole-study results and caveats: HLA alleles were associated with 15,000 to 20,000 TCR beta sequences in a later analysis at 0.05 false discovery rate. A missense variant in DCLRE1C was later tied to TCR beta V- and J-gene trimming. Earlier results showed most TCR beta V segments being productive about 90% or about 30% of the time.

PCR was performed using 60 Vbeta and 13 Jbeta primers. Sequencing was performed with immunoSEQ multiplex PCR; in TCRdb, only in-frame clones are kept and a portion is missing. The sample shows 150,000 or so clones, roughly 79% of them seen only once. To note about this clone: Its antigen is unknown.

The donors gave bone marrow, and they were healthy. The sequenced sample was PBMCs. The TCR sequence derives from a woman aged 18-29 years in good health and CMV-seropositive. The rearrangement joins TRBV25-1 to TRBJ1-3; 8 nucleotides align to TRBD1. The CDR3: CASSEDRAHGNTIYF. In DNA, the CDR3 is TGTGCCAGCAGTGAGGACAGGGCACATGGAAACACCATATATTTT.